Listed here are 14 T cell receptor beta chains from one sample, sequenced in a study of shared clonotypes between healthy human individuals. The table came from immunoSEQ multiplex PCR; TCRdb's copy has only in-frame clones and leaves some out. Among around 2,100,000 clones, approximately 94% were seen once, and the ten largest hold 1.2%. Naive CD8 cells, CD45RO-negative and positively selected for CCR7, excluded terminally differentiated effector memory CD45RA+ cells. The sequenced sample was naive CD8+ T cells sorted from blood. The origin of the receptors is a man aged 18 to 35 in good health.

About this clone itself: This sample also contains other DNA sequences that code for the same CDR3. The V call is TRBV6-5, the J call TRBJ2-5; TRBD1 agrees at 7 bases. With 2 bases clipped from V and 5 bases from J, the junction kept 8 bases outside the gene matches. The CDR3 length is 15 residues. Germline V gene sequence: CDR1 MNHEY, CDR2 SVGAGI. CDR3 residues: CASSYLGGAQETQYF. CDR3 nucleotide sequence: TGTGCCAGCAGTTACCTAGGGGGCGCTCAGGAGACCCAGTACTTC.

This rearrangement joins TRBV29-1 to TRBJ2-5, with D unresolved. The J call may be faulty, since TRBJ2-7 better matches the DNA end. Per the germline V gene, CDR1 is SQVTM and CDR2 is ANQGSEA. The CDR3 is 15 amino acids. CDR3 bases: TGCAGCGAGCCAAACGTGGGGTTGATGGCCTACGAGCAGTACTTC. This translates into CSEPNVGLMAYEQYF.

In the case of this clone: Other DNA sequences in this specimen translate into the identical CDR3. The chain couples TRBV2 to TRBJ1-1, with D perhaps matching TRBD1 (5 bases). Trimming pared 1 base from V and 3 bases from J, leaving 6 bases between. Germline-derived CDR1 and CDR2 are SNHLY and FYNNEI. CDR3 length: 13 residues. CDR3 DNA sequence: TGTGCCAGCAGTGAAGAGGGGTACACTGAAGCTTTCTTT. This codes for CASSEEGYTEAFF.

The chain carries TRBV5-1 and TRBJ1-2; a possible D gene is TRBD1 (6 bases). CDR3 length: 15 residues. The germline V and J ends were trimmed by 0 bases and 4 bases, with 13 bases remaining between them. CDR1 SGHRS and CDR2 YFSETQ come from the germline V gene. CDR3 coding DNA: TGCGCCAGCAGCTTGGGGGACAACATCTTCTATGGCTACACCTTC. Translated: CASSLGDNIFYGYTF.

The CDR3 here is CASSFKQGYEQYF. CDR3 nucleotide sequence: TGTGCCAGCAGCTTCAAGCAGGGTTACGAGCAGTACTTC. This chain joins TRBV13 and TRBJ2-7, with a weak D call TRBD1 (5 bases). The length of the CDR3 is 13 residues. The germline V gene has CDR1 PRHDT and CDR2 FYEKMQ (reference sequence). V was shortened by 3 bases and J by 4 bases, with 10 bases between the two germline ends.

The chain employs TRBV6-6 and TRBJ1-4, with D uncertain. This CDR3 is 16 amino acids long. Germline V gives CDR1 MNHNY, CDR2 SVGAGI (reference sequence). V lost 0 bases, J lost 8 bases, and 16 bases lay in between. This CDR3 is CASSYSLGEPREKLFF. Written as DNA, the CDR3 is TGTGCCAGCAGTTACTCCCTTGGAGAGCCTCGGGAAAAACTGTTTTTT.

The CDR3 bases are TGTGCCAGCAGCAACCTACTAGCGGGGGAGGATGAGCAGTTCTTC. Amino acid sequence: CASSNLLAGEDEQFF. The chain recombines TRBV11-3 with TRBJ2-1; 11 bases are a match to TRBD2. V trimming: 5 bases; J trimming: 8 bases; junction bases outside the gene matches: 8. Germline V gene sequence: CDR1 SGHNT, CDR2 YENEEA. This CDR3 spans 15 amino acids.

The gene calls are TRBV13 and TRBJ2-1; 7 nucleotides agree with TRBD2. V lost 11 bases and J lost 5; bases outside the gene matches: 6. CDR1 is PRHDT, CDR2 FYEKMQ, per germline (reference sequence). This CDR3 is 12 amino acids long. CDR3 in amino acids: CASSGGDNEQFF. In nucleotides, the CDR3 is TGTGCCTCTTCGGGGGGAGACAATGAGCAGTTCTTC.

This clone has more than one count but fewer than ten. CDR3 amino acids: CASSSGTTSPLHF. In DNA form, the CDR3 reads TGTGCCAGCAGCTCAGGAACAACTTCACCCCTCCACTTT. The gene calls are TRBV11-3 and TRBJ1-6; no clear D. Germline loops: CDR1 SGHNT, CDR2 YENEEA. The V end was cut by 4 bases, the J end by 9 bases, with 10 bases between. The length of the CDR3 is 13 residues.

This clone was observed a few times. The chain joins TRBV19 to TRBJ1-2; D not resolved. The germline gives CDR1 LNHDA, CDR2 SQIVND (reference sequence). The CDR3 loop spans 11 amino acids. V was cut by 6 bases and J by 5 bases, with 7 bases left in between. The DNA for the CDR3 is TGTGCCAGTAGGTCCCTTTATGGCTACACCTTC. Its translation: CASRSLYGYTF. Variable domain in full (rest from reference TRBV19 and TRBJ1-2): DGGITQSPKYLFRKEGQNVTLSCEQNLNHDAMYWYRQDPGQGLRLIYYSQIVNDFQKGDIAEGYSVSREKKESFPLTVTSAQKNPTAFYLCASRSLYGYTFGSGTRLTVV.

This rearrangement joins TRBV10-3 to TRBJ2-7; 8 nucleotides agree with TRBD1. Germline trimming cut 8 bases from V and 0 bases from J; bases unmatched to any gene: 9. The length of the CDR3 is 15 residues. Germline V CDR1 and CDR2: ENHRY, SYGVKD. CDR3 sequence reads: CAIEEDRADSYEQYF. The CDR3 DNA is TGTGCCATCGAGGAGGACAGGGCGGACTCCTACGAGCAGTACTTC.

The J gene is TRBJ2-2, the V gene TRBV7-9, with 9 bases aligning to TRBD2. The CDR3 sequence is 16 residues long. Germline-derived CDR1 and CDR2 are SEHNR and FQNEAQ (reference sequence). Trimming at V came to 5 bases and at J to 4 bases, leaving 8 bases not matched to a gene. CDR3 DNA sequence: TGTGCCAGCAGCGGGGTAGCGGGAGCGAGCACCGGGGAGCTGTTTTTT. Its protein is CASSGVAGASTGELFF.

The rearrangement links TRBV5-1 to TRBJ2-2; D unresolved. V lost 4 bases and J lost 5, with 6 bases in between. The CDR3 is 12 residues long. Per the germline V gene, CDR1 is SGHRS and CDR2 is YFSETQ. For the CDR3, the DNA is TGCGCCAGCAGCCTGACGACCGGGGAGCTGTTTTTT. It translates to CASSLTTGELFF.

The genes are TRBV2 and TRBJ1-5; D not certain. The V gene's germline CDR1 is SNHLY and CDR2 FYNNEI. V dropped 3 bases and J dropped 7 bases, with 10 bases sitting between them. The CDR3 has 13 amino acids. CDR3 amino acids: CASSEAGFQPQHF. The CDR3 region has the DNA TGTGCCAGCAGTGAGGCCGGGTTCCAGCCCCAGCATTTT. Together with reference TRBV2 and TRBJ1-5, the CDR3 gives the full variable domain: EPEVTQTPSHQVTQMGQEVILRCVPISNHLYFYWYRQILGQKVEFLVSFYNNEISEKSEIFDDQFSVERPDGSNFTLKIRSTKLEDSAMYFCASSEAGFQPQHFGDGTRLSIL.